This entry lists 8 T cell receptor beta chains sequenced from one sample in a study of blood T cell repertoires in COVID-19. This table comes from immunoSEQ multiplex PCR, and its TCRdb copy is limited to in-frame clones, with some not included. The repertoire includes 200,000 to 300,000 clones, nearly 90% of them detected once, and about 0.7% sits in the top ten. The sample taken for sequencing was peripheral blood. The source of these receptors is a human donor in a cohort sampled during active COVID-19.

J is TRBJ1-3 and V is TRBV14; the D is unclear. Germline values: CDR1 SGHDN, CDR2 FVKESK. V lost 4 bases, J lost 2 bases, and 12 bases lay in between. This CDR3 has 15 residues. For the CDR3, the DNA is TGTGCCAGCAGCCGTCAAGCCGGGGCTGGAAACACCATATATTTT. Translated, it gives CASSRQAGAGNTIYF.

The rearrangement uses TRBV6-5 and TRBJ1-2, with 10 bases aligning to TRBD1. J was trimmed by 4 bases and V by 5 bases; bases with no gene match: 7. CDR3 size: 15 residues. CDR1 is MNHEY, CDR2 SVGAGI, per germline. Written as DNA, the CDR3 is TGTGCCAGCAGTCCTACCGGGACAGGGGCCTATGGCTACACCTTC. Its protein is CASSPTGTGAYGYTF.

V gene TRBV4-3 combines with J gene TRBJ2-3; TRBD2 might be the D (6 bases). V shed 4 bases and J shed 3 bases, with 20 bases lying between them. This CDR3 region has 17 residues. In germline, CDR1 is LGHNA, CDR2 YSLEER. The CDR3 region has the DNA TGCGCCAGCAGCCCAAGTATGGCGGGAATTGGAACAGATACGCAGTATTTT. Protein sequence: CASSPSMAGIGTDTQYF.

This chain joins TRBV5-5 and TRBJ1-3; TRBD1 is a possible D gene (5 bases). The germline CDR1 and CDR2 sequences are SGHKS and YYEKEE (reference sequence). V shed 5 bases and J shed 2 bases, with 11 bases lying between them. The CDR3 extends over 14 amino acids. The DNA for the CDR3 is TGTGCCAGCAGTAGAGGGGAGGCTGGAAACACCATATATTTT. It is translated as CASSRGEAGNTIYF.

This clone was seen only a few times. The chain is built from TRBV4-1 and TRBJ2-7; D possibly corresponds to TRBD1 (6 bases). The CDR3 is made up of 14 amino acids. Trimming took 3 bases from V and 3 from J, leaving 12 bases between them. The V gene's germline CDR1 is MGHRA and CDR2 YSYEKL. The CDR3 nucleotides are TGCGCCAGCAGCCAGCCCGGACAGATCTACGAGCAGTACTTC. Its translation: CASSQPGQIYEQYF.

The chain links TRBV18 to TRBJ2-7; weak D call: TRBD1 (5 bases). Germline V gives CDR1 KGHSH, CDR2 LQKENI. CDR3 size: 16 residues. V gave up 6 bases and J gave up 5 bases, with 23 bases separating them. The CDR3 DNA is TGTGCCAGCTCCCGGACAATCCGACAGCAGAGAGACGAGCAGTACTTC. It specifies CASSRTIRQQRDEQYF.

The rearrangement joins TRBV27 to TRBJ1-2; TRBD1 aligns across 7 bases. This CDR3 contains 12 residues. Germline CDR1 is MNHEY and CDR2 is SMNVEV (reference sequence). Trimming took 5 bases from V and 3 from J; bases not matched to a gene: 0. CDR3 sequence: CASSTGDYGYTF. Here the CDR3 DNA reads TGTGCCAGCAGTACAGGGGACTATGGCTACACCTTC.

CDR3 region: CASGTGGNLGVQPQHF. In DNA, the CDR3 is TGTGCCAGCGGGACAGGGGGGAATTTAGGTGTTCAGCCCCAGCATTTT. The chain combines TRBV28 with TRBJ1-5; 11 nucleotides match TRBD1. J gave up 6 bases and V 8 bases, and 12 bases lay outside the gene matches. Germline loops: CDR1 MDHEN, CDR2 SYDVKM. The CDR3 sequence is 16 residues long.